This TCR beta chain was captured in a study of blood T cell repertoires in COVID-19. V gave up 0 bases and J gave up 8 bases, with 8 bases separating them. There are 13 residues in the CDR3. Looked up from germline, CDR1 is SGHDT and CDR2 is YYEEEE. Data came from immunoSEQ multiplex PCR; TCRdb stores just in-frame clones and leaves some out. The sample holds some 96,000 clones; roughly 87% are singletons and the top ten take approximately 7%. The sample was peripheral blood. The source of this sequence is a man aged 25-45 years in a cohort sampled during active COVID-19. The rearrangement uses TRBV5-6 and TRBJ1-4; D uncertain. CDR3 in amino acids: CASSLVGSEKLFF. The CDR3 DNA is TGTGCCAGCAGCTTGGTCGGGAGCGAAAAACTGTTTTTT. Based on the CDR3 plus reference TRBV5-6 and TRBJ1-4, the full variable domain is DAGVTQSPTHLIKTRGQQVTLRCSPKSGHDTVSWYQQALGQGPQFIFQYYEEEERQRGNFPDRFSGHQFPNYSSELNVNALLLGDSALYLCASSLVGSEKLFFGSGTQLSVL.